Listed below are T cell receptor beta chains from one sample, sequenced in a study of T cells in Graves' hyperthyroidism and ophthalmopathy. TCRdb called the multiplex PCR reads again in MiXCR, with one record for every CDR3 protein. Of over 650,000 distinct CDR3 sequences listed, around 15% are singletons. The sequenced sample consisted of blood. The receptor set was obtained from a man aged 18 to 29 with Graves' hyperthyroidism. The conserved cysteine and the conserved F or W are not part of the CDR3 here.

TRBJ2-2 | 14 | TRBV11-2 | ASSPKRDANTGELF
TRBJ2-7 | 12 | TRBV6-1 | ASSEAVGIYEQY
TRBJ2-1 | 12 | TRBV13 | ASFKGTAANEQF
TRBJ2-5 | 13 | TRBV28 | ASSSLYSYQETQY
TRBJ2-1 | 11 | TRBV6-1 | ATTGLEGNEQF
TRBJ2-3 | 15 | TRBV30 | AWSVGASSGHTDTQY
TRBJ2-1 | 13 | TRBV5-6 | ASSLGGDYYNEQF
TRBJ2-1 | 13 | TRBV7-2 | ASSLDPDSYNEQF
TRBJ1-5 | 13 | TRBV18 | ASSPDRGSNQPQH
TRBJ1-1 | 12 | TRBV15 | ATSRESSHTEAF
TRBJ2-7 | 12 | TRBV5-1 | ASNPGTGSYEQY
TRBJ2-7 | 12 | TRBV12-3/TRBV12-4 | ASSLNYHSYEQY
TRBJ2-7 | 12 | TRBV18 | ASSPPRVSGEQY
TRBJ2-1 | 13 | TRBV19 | ASSKGDRTYNEQF
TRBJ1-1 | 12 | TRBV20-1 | SARGMVGATEAF
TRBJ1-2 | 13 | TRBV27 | ASSLTGGAAYGYT
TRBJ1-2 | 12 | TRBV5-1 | ASSLNQVNYGYT
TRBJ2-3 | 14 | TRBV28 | ASSGGLAVLFGGQY
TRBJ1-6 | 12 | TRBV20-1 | SARAEQSNSPLH
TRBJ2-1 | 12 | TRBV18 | ASSPEGQRNEQF
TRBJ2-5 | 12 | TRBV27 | ASSLSPVQETQY
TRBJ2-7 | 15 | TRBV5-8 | ASSLGGGLESSYEQY
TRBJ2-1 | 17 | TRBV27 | ASSPDYSRQGSSYNEQF
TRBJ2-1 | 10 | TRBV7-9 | ASSLPRNEQF
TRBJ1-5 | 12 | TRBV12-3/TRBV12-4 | ASSLDPLEWPQH
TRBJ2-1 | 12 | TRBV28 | ASTRPIPHNEQF